This TCR beta chain is drawn from a study of identical twins (dated by TCRdb to the mid-2010s). Regarding the complete study: To test whether fetal clonotypes persist, the study used deep sequencing on TCR alpha and beta repertoires from monozygotic twins, unrelated adults of various ages, and cord blood. To rule out contamination, the twin experiments were replicated at different times with different library preparation protocols.

Libraries were constructed by 5' RACE. Sequencing was carried out with an Illumina HiSeq 2000. A universal primer binding site was introduced by template switching, and a unique molecular identifier was present in the final cDNA, enabling accurate counting of TCR cDNA molecules. Specific primers in the conserved constant-segment region were used to synthesize first-strand cDNA for the TCR alpha and beta chains. To control for contamination, every cDNA library carried two barcodes: a SMART-Mk sample barcode plus Illumina barcodes. Two successive PCR steps introduced TruSeq adapter sequences along with Illumina sample barcodes. The TCR alpha and beta cDNA libraries were sequenced on the Illumina HiSeq platform using custom primers. The authors processed their data as follows. MiGEC processed the raw reads to extract unique molecular identifiers, while MiXCR was used to determine the CDR3 positions. Recombination models were inferred per individual with the repgenHMM and IGoR tools using an EM algorithm. Shared clonotypes were analyzed with the tcR package in R, and sharing was normalized by the product of cloneset sizes. To study raw recombination without the effects of thymic and clonal selection, out-of-frame nonproductive sequences were analyzed. TCRdb trimmed the raw reads at Q25, called clones with MiXCR and kept productive beta chains. Rows matching on CDR3 protein sequence are summarized as one entry with the most common DNA and genes. These V and J calls rely on TCRdb rather than the paper's analysis. The sample contains some 590,000 distinct CDR3 sequences, nearly 10% of them found a single time. The top ten constitute 2.5% to 3% of the sample.

Notes on this clonotype: Its antigen target is currently unknown. Per-base qualities were not stored, and no clone one base away is much larger.

Only healthy Caucasian donors were included. Three pairs of female monozygotic twins, all aged 18 to 29 years, made up the twin cohort. RNA for TCR libraries was isolated from peripheral blood mononuclear cells. The research as a whole found: In beta out-of-frame sequences, excess twin sharing was weaker, because having fewer shared sequences lowered the signal-to-noise ratio. Out-of-frame TCR alpha sharing in monozygotic twins was systematically underestimated by recombination models, whereas sharing between unrelated individuals was in agreement with the recombination models. Because the same donors could not be followed over many years, conclusions were based on cross-sectional statistical analysis. Out-of-frame TCR alpha sequences shared between twins showed an excess of low generation-probability sequences compared with coincidental sharing between unrelated individuals. Invariant T cells such as MAIT and iNKT could partly confound zero-insertion analyses, although diverse VJ usage argued against such confounding for most clonotypes. Abundant cord blood beta clonotypes carried fewer insertions; young adult naive repertoires showed a weaker similar trend, while memory repertoires showed none.

The CDR3 holds 17 amino acids from the cysteine to the phenylalanine. The sequence is cut down to CDR3 DNA, 51 bases in frame from base 1. Trimming removed 2 bases from V and 4 bases from J; the gene matches leave 11 bases unexplained. Per the germline V gene, SNHLY is the CDR1 and FYNNEI is the CDR2. The same data also went into a second study, on yellow fever vaccine responses in identical twins. The second study also describes: The authors reported that the T cell response to vaccination in identical twins appeared partly convergent and partly personalized. The study precisely tracked vaccine-responding T cell clones in identical twins.

The chain is assembled from TRBV2 and TRBJ2-3; 8 bases in between match TRBD2. The sequence was obtained from a woman aged 18-35 years in good health. The sequenced material came from PBMCs. This receptor carries the CDR3 CASSERRVGLEADTQYF. At the DNA level, the sequence is TGTGCCAGCAGTGAAAGGAGGGTGGGACTAGAGGCAGATACGCAGTATTTT.